The entry that follows covers one T cell receptor (beta chain) sequence. No antigen is known for it. Sequencing was at deep level. Genomic DNA of every subset was divided equally among multiple immunoSEQ plates. Using immunoSEQ multiplex PCR, the repertoire was profiled, and TCRdb retains in-frame clones only, with some absent. This table holds about half a million clones, 65% to 85% found once. This sample was taken from a study of shared clonotypes between healthy human individuals. In unsorted samples, genomic DNA was obtained using 90 million or so PBMCs. Whole-study results and caveats: Tissue TCR repertoires likely differ from these blood-only repertoires.

The CDR3 consists of 15 residues. Germline CDR1 reads SGHRS; CDR2 reads YFSETQ. V lost 4 bases and J 6 bases, leaving 19 bases between the germline ends. The material sequenced was PBMCs. The sequence derives from a woman aged 40-49 years in good health. Some clones in this sample may be carry-over from other donors' samples. The chain carries TRBV5-1 and TRBJ1-1; TRBD1 is a possible D gene (5 bases). CDR3 region: CASSPTPAGEAEAFF. The CDR3 DNA sequence: TGCGCCAGCAGCCCTACCCCGGCGGGGGAGGCTGAAGCTTTCTTT. Full variable domain (remainder filled in from reference TRBV5-1 and TRBJ1-1): KAGVTQTPRYLIKTRGQQVTLSCSPISGHRSVSWYQQTPGQGLQFLFEYFSETQRNKGNFPGRFSGRQFSNSRSEMNVSTLELGDSALYLCASSPTPAGEAEAFFGQGTRLTVV.